This TCR beta chain was recorded in a study of blood T cell repertoires in COVID-19 (TCRdb year 2020). Context from the whole study: Samples from collaborators originated in the United States, Italy and Spain and spanned both the acute and convalescent phases of COVID-19. The prospective study material was composed of cDNA or gDNA derived from T cells, B-cell-depleted T cells, or PBMCs. A de-identified subject ID, COVID-19 status, age in years and sex were almost always included in the sample metadata. HLA class I and class II types, where available, came from metadata supplied by the sample provider rather than from assay-based typing. Samples came from the ongoing ImmuneRACE study (first 160 participants) plus 1,254 subjects from 6 global collaborators. Subjects who had been exposed to COVID-19, were actively infected with it, or had recovered from it provided the deeply sampled blood TCRbeta repertoires that made up the dataset. The repertoires were made available in a free public database intended to serve as a resource for research on the immune response to SARS-CoV-2.

A remark on this clone: Its antigen is currently not known. The sample holds no much larger clone one base away, and base qualities are not on file.

In the prospective study, participants were about 18 to 95 years old, resided in about 25 geographic areas of the United States, and were enrolled through a virtual design. In the prospective study, participants were assigned to cohorts based on the clinical history participants reported in a screening survey and a study questionnaire. In the prospective study, whole blood, serum and a nasopharyngeal or oropharyngeal swab were collected from each participant by mobile phlebotomists. Additional blood draws and questionnaires over an approximately 2-month period could optionally be provided by prospective study participants. Blood samples from the prospective study were shipped frozen or at room temperature prior to DNA extraction. TCRbeta CDR3 regions were amplified from genomic DNA using the immunoSEQ Assay, a bias-controlled multiplex PCR. The original pipeline was this. The number of nucleated cells in each sample was estimated from the amplification of reference gene primers within the assay. Sequence reads were collapsed and filtered to measure the absolute abundance of every unique TCRbeta CDR3 rearrangement. For each sample, productive Simpson clonality was calculated as the square root of Simpson's diversity index across productive rearrangements. Not all clones reach the TCRdb copy of this immuneACCESS table, which keeps in-frame sequences only. Checked studies attribute under half of the gap to unresolved V genes and leave the rest unexplained. The DNA gave D and trimming, while V, J and clone size come from that table. The sample yields 200,000 to 300,000 clones; approximately 89% were counted once. The ten largest make up 0.95% to 1.5% of the sample.

The full study reports these points: How much clinical and demographic metadata was included differed by source and by participant, and the metadata was provided uncurated.

CDR1 MDHEN and CDR2 SYDVKM are derived from the germline V gene. There are 11 amino acids in the CDR3, from cysteine to phenylalanine inclusive. The DNA shown is the 33-base CDR3, in frame from base 1. The junction shows trimming of 6 bases on V and 8 bases on J, plus 8 bases between the germline ends. The origin of this receptor is a woman in her forties with acute COVID-19. The V gene is TRBV28 and the J gene is TRBJ2-1, with the D gene not confidently named. Material for sequencing was PBMCs or T cells enriched from blood (not recorded which). The nucleotide sequence reads as follows: TGTGCCAGCAGAAGACACTATGAGCAGTTCTTC. This is translated as CASRRHYEQFF.